This record covers a single TCR beta chain. Profiling relied on immunoSEQ multiplex PCR, and the TCRdb table lists in-frame clones only, not all of them. The table lists 150,000 to 200,000 clones, 87% of them singletons. The germline V gene has CDR1 SQVTM and CDR2 ANQGSEA. This CDR3 has 12 amino acids. Trimming pared 8 bases from V and 5 bases from J, leaving 15 bases between. Recovered status applied to Cohort 3 donors who had two consecutive negative PCRs. It also applied to those with clearance or with symptom resolution. The source of the sample is a study of blood T cell repertoires in COVID-19. Study at large: Specimens from acute and convalescent COVID-19 originated in the United States, Italy and Spain.

This receptor was taken from a woman aged 25 to 45 who had recovered from COVID-19. The rearrangement links TRBV29-1 to TRBJ2-5, with no clear D. The sample taken for sequencing was PBMCs or T cells enriched from blood (not recorded which). CDR3 residues: CSYLRVGETQYF. The DNA for the CDR3 is TGCAGCTATCTAAGAGTCGGGGAGACCCAGTACTTC.